The present entry profiles one T cell receptor (beta chain) with its context. With 60 Vbeta and 13 Jbeta primers, the PCR was carried out. Using immunoSEQ multiplex PCR, the repertoire was profiled, and TCRdb retains in-frame clones only, with some absent. The sample has 80,000 to 130,000 clones; more than 60% are singletons. Trimming cost V 6 bases and J 9 bases; bases outside gene matches: 9. Germline CDR1 reads MNHEY; CDR2 reads SMNVEV (reference sequence). This CDR3 comprises 13 residues. The data originate from a study of cytomegalovirus exposure and HLA in healthy donors. Study summary: From HLA-typed donors, an early data release held about 85 million unique TCRs.

Healthy donors of bone marrow made up the group. The chain links TRBV27 to TRBJ2-7; TRBD2 agrees at 9 bases. Sequenced sample: PBMCs. The TCR comes from a young woman in good health and CMV-seropositive. The CDR3 DNA is TGTGCCAGCAGGTTGTTAGCGGGAGAAAGGCAGTACTTC. This encodes CASRLLAGERQYF.